This T cell receptor beta chain emerged from a study of tumor-infiltrating lymphocytes in primary liver carcinoma. Making TCR beta cDNA involved around 500 ng total RNA and a constant-region primer. Three-round nested multiplex PCR performed with slightly modified ARM-PCR produced the TCR beta libraries. In TCRdb, the multiplex PCR reads were re-called with MiXCR into one record per CDR3 protein. This sample has around 80,000 distinct CDR3 sequences, with over 60% found just once. This clonotype came up a few times. The antigen is unknown. One junction end does not reproduce the germline sequence, and a read error may be involved. Investigators took RNA and DNA out together from roughly 21-30 mg of unsorted bulk tissue. Patients diagnosed with primary liver carcinoma received treatment through surgical resection. Samples were taken from five separate regions (per tumor). The study found over 75% viable tumor cells in every tumor sample.

Findings of the study overall: The proportion of top clones found throughout all five tumor regions was only about 7-24%.

The source is a man between 40 and 49 years old with primary liver carcinoma and hepatitis B virus infection. The specimen was liver tumor tissue from sampling region 1. Subset: tumor region T1, superior pole.

The CDR3 coding sequence is TGCAGCATTGGAAGGTCAACCACCTCCTATGAGCAGTACTTC. Protein: CSIGRSTTSYEQYF. This chain joins TRBV29-1 and TRBJ2-7, with D uncertain. This CDR3 is 14 amino acids long. The germline V gene encodes CDR1 SQVTM and CDR2 ANQGSEA.